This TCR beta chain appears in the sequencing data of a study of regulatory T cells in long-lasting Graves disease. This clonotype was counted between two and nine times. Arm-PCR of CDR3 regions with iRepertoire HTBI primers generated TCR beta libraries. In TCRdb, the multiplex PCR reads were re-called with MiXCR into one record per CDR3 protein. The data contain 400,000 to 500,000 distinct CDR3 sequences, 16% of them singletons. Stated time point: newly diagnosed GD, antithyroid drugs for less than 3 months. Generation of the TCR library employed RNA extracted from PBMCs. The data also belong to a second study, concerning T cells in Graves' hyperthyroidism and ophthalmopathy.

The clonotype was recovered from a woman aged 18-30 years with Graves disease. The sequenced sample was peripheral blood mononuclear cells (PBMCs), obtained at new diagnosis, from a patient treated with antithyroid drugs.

CDR3 in DNA: TGTGCCAGCAGTGAAACGGGAGGGCTATACAATGAGCAGTTCTTC. Encoded protein: CASSETGGLYNEQFF. This chain links TRBV6-2 or TRBV6-3 with TRBJ2-1; 8 nucleotides match TRBD2. Trimming at V came to 5 bases and at J to 4 bases, leaving 7 bases not matched to a gene. Germline CDR1 reads MNHEY; CDR2 reads SVGEGT. CDR3 length: 15 residues.